Each of the 16 T cell receptor beta chains below was sequenced from the same sample in a study of Graves' ophthalmopathy and Graves' hyperthyroidism. RNA transcripts were the template, and TCR beta CDR3 regions were amplified from them. The first round was an RT-PCR with HTBI primers, and the second round was a multiplex PCR. One entry per CDR3 protein, called by TCRdb with MiXCR from the multiplex PCR reads. The sample includes hundreds of thousands of distinct CDR3 sequences, about two fifths of them seen just once. Source material: peripheral blood. The source is an adult man with Graves' ophthalmopathy.

This clonotype was detected only a few times. V and J are TRBV5-1 and TRBJ2-5, with TRBD2 matching over 9 bases. Germline V gives CDR1 SGHRS, CDR2 YFSETQ. The CDR3 consists of 15 residues. V dropped 4 bases and J dropped 5; count of bases not matched to a gene: 9. DNA of the CDR3: TGCGCCAGCAGCCCTACAACTAGCGGGTTTGAGACCCAGTACTTC. Translation gives CASSPTTSGFETQYF.

The chain uses TRBV7-3 and TRBJ2-7; TRBD1 aligns across 11 bases. Germline V gives CDR1 SGHTA, CDR2 FQGTGA. Trimming at V came to 5 bases and at J to 3 bases, leaving 9 bases not matched to a gene. CDR3 size: 16 residues. CDR3 coding DNA: TGTGCCAGCAGCCCACCCACCGGGACAGGGGGCTACGAGCAGTACTTC. Translating it yields CASSPPTGTGGYEQYF.

This clonotype showed up many times. CDR3 sequence (DNA): TGTGCCATCAGCCTAGGGGATCAAGAGACCCAGTACTTC. Protein product: CAISLGDQETQYF. The chain uses TRBV10-3 and TRBJ2-5, with D possibly TRBD1 on 5 matching bases. CDR1 is ENHRY and CDR2 is SYGVKD in the germline V gene. V lost 6 bases to trimming and J lost 2 bases, with 10 bases between them. The CDR3 sequence is 13 residues long.

A remark on this clonotype: One end of the junction is discordant with germline, which a read error may explain. The CDR3 spells CACSVGGADHYEQYF. The CDR3 bases are TGTGCCTGCAGCGTCGGGGGAGCGGATCACTACGAGCAGTACTTC. The gene calls are TRBV9 and TRBJ2-7; D might be TRBD2 (6 bases). CDR3 length equals 15 residues. CDR1 is SGDLS, CDR2 YYNGEE, per germline.

V and J are TRBV7-8 and TRBJ2-5; D is ambiguous. CDR1 and CDR2 from the germline V gene are SGHVS and FQNEAQ. Trimming took off 8 bases at V and 4 bases at J, with 23 bases between the two ends. The CDR3 is 16 residues long. This CDR3 is CASSPQSPKVAETQYF. CDR3 sequence (DNA): TGTGCCAGCTCACCTCAGTCACCCAAGGTCGCAGAGACCCAGTACTTC.

This clonotype was observed at least ten times. One junction end does not reproduce the germline sequence, and a read error may be involved. V gene TRBV7-7 combines with J gene TRBJ2-5; 9 nucleotides align to TRBD1. This CDR3 region has 14 residues. Germline assignment: CDR1 SSHAT and CDR2 FNYEAQ (reference sequence). CDR3 bases: TGTGCTAGCAGCTACGGGACAGGGAGAGAGACCCAGTACTTC. Translated: CASSYGTGRETQYF. Full variable domain (rest looked up from reference TRBV7-7 and TRBJ2-5): GAGVSQSPRYKVTKRGQDVTLRCDPISSHATLYWYQQALGQGPEFLTYFNYEAQPDKSGLPSDRFSAERPEGSISTLTIQRTEQRDSAMYRCASSYGTGRETQYFGPGTRLLVL.

The CDR3 DNA reads TGTGCCAGCAGCTTATTAGCAAATGAAAAACTGTTTTTT. Its translation: CASSLLANEKLFF. The rearrangement joins TRBV7-9 to TRBJ1-4; no clear D. Germline loops: CDR1 SEHNR, CDR2 FQNEAQ (reference sequence). CDR3 length equals 13 residues. Trimming shortened V by 2 bases and J by 5 bases, and 6 bases separated the two germline ends.

This clonotype was seen ten or more times. V gene TRBV12-3 or TRBV12-4 combines with J gene TRBJ1-5, with D hard to call. V gave up 5 bases and J gave up 7 bases, with 12 bases separating them. This CDR3 spans 13 amino acids. CDR3 nucleotides: TGTGCCAGCAGTCCCGGTCGGTTCCAGCCCCAGCATTTT. This gives the protein CASSPGRFQPQHF.

This clonotype was observed many times. This chain links TRBV29-1 with TRBJ2-7; 11 nucleotides align to TRBD1. The CDR3 is 14 amino acids. J gave up 3 bases and V 3 bases, and 4 bases lay outside the gene matches. Germline CDR1 reads SQVTM; CDR2 reads ANQGSEA. The CDR3 reads CSVEPGQGDYEQYF. CDR3 nucleotide sequence: TGCAGCGTTGAGCCGGGACAGGGGGACTACGAGCAGTACTTC.

Concerning this clonotype: A read error may explain this, as a much larger clone is one base away. CDR3: CAISDTRGQPQHF. The CDR3 DNA reads as TGTGCCATCAGTGATACTCGGGGTCAGCCCCAGCATTTT. This rearrangement joins TRBV10-3 to TRBJ1-5; D is unclear. In germline, CDR1 is ENHRY, CDR2 SYGVKD. This CDR3 region has 13 residues. Trimming removed 3 bases from V and 6 bases from J, with 9 bases in between.

This clonotype showed up many times. The chain links TRBV19 to TRBJ1-4; D call uncertain. The CDR3 is 12 residues long. Between the trimmed V and J ends, which lost 10 bases and 8 bases, there was a span of 14 bases. CDR1 and CDR2 (germline): LNHDA, SQIVND (reference sequence). CDR3 nucleotides: TGTGCCACCGGTCAAGGCGGGGAAAAACTGTTTTTT. Residues: CATGQGGEKLFF.

This clonotype has at least ten counts. This chain connects TRBV10-3 to TRBJ2-7, with D possibly being TRBD1 (7 bases). This CDR3 has 14 amino acids. V was pared by 4 bases and J by 2 bases, with 12 bases between. Germline V CDR1 and CDR2: ENHRY, SYGVKD. CDR3 DNA: TGTGCCATCAGTGGGGCAGGGGGGACCTACGAGCAGTACTTC. It translates to CAISGAGGTYEQYF.

The chain has TRBV29-1 and TRBJ2-6, with unresolved D. This CDR3 is built from 13 residues. V was pared by 2 bases and J by 4 bases, with 6 bases between. In germline, CDR1 is SQVTM, CDR2 ANQGSEA. The CDR3 nucleotides are TGCAGCGTTGAAACCGGGGGGGCCAACGTCCTGACTTTC. Amino acid sequence: CSVETGGANVLTF.

About this clonotype: Its ends do not fully match the called genes, so a read error is possible. The rearrangement joins TRBV29-1 to TRBJ2-6; D is possibly TRBD2 (6 bases). Germline V gives CDR1 SQVTM, CDR2 ANQGSEA. The CDR3 totals 10 residues. Written as DNA, the CDR3 is TGCAGCGCGGGGGTCAACGTCCTGACTTTC. It yields the protein CSAGVNVLTF.

The V gene is TRBV15, the J gene TRBJ1-2; TRBD1 matches 12 bases. This CDR3 region has 16 residues. V gave up 3 bases and J gave up 6 bases; unmatched junction bases: 8. Per the germline V gene, CDR1 is LNHNV and CDR2 is YYDKDF (reference sequence). As DNA, the CDR3 is TGTGCCACCAGCAGGCAGCCGGGACAGGGGGCAGATGGCTACACCTTC. Translation gives CATSRQPGQGADGYTF.

This clonotype was seen repeatedly, ten times or more. The chain carries TRBV7-8 and TRBJ1-3; TRBD1 is a possible D gene (5 bases). Deletions cut 6 bases from V and 4 bases from J, with 10 bases between. CDR1 SGHVS and CDR2 FQNEAQ come from the germline V gene. The CDR3 extends over 13 amino acids. In nucleotides, the CDR3 is TGTGCCAGCAGTAGGGGTGACGGAAACACCATATATTTT. It is translated as CASSRGDGNTIYF.